This T cell receptor beta chain was retrieved from a study of blood T cell repertoires in COVID-19. This clone appeared once. Using immunoSEQ multiplex PCR, the repertoire was profiled, and TCRdb retains in-frame clones only, with some absent. Of some 87,000 clones in the sample, 85% to 95% were seen once. In germline, CDR1 is MNHEY, CDR2 SVGAGI. Trimming left V 8 bases short and J 3 bases short, with 11 bases between. The CDR3 has 13 residues. Sequencing input: peripheral blood. The chain uses TRBV6-5 and TRBJ1-5; weak D call: TRBD1 (6 bases). This TCR was sampled from a woman in her fifties or sixties with active COVID-19. CDR3 protein: CASSGQINQPQHF. CDR3 in DNA: TGTGCCAGCTCCGGACAGATCAATCAGCCCCAGCATTTT.